The 28 T cell receptor beta chains presented below share a single source sample, sequenced in a study of blood T cell repertoires in COVID-19. TCRdb's copy holds only in-frame clones and misses some; the assay was immunoSEQ multiplex PCR. Counted here are around 100,000 clones, roughly 80% occurring once; the ten biggest clones make up 12%. The sample was peripheral blood. The receptor set was obtained from a woman in her seventies with acute or convalescent COVID-19.

This clone was recorded only once. This chain links TRBV7-2 with TRBJ2-5, with a possible D match to TRBD1 (5 bases). V was cut by 4 bases and J by 4 bases, with 13 bases left in between. The germline CDR1 and CDR2 sequences are SGHTA and FQGNSA. This CDR3 spans 14 amino acids. The CDR3 sequence: CASSSRWGGETQYF. CDR3 DNA sequence: TGTGCCAGCAGCTCCCGCTGGGGCGGAGAGACCCAGTACTTC.

V gene TRBV5-8 combines with J gene TRBJ2-7; 7 nucleotides align to TRBD1. Per germline, CDR1 SGHTS and CDR2 YDEGEE. The V and J ends lost 3 bases and 6 bases, in that order; junction bases with no gene match: 12. This CDR3 is built from 15 residues. CDR3 region: CASSSMDRYLGEQYF. The DNA of the CDR3 is TGTGCCAGCAGCTCCATGGACAGGTATCTCGGCGAGCAGTACTTC.

V and J are TRBV2 and TRBJ1-6; 9 bases agree with TRBD1. V shed 2 bases and J 7 bases; nucleotides not matched to a gene: 3. CDR1 and CDR2 from the germline V gene are SNHLY and FYNNEI. The CDR3 is made up of 15 amino acids. This CDR3 is CASSERDRANSPLHF. The DNA of the CDR3 is TGTGCCAGCAGTGAACGGGACAGGGCAAATTCACCCCTCCACTTT.

This clone appeared a few times. This chain joins TRBV2 and TRBJ1-2; D is undetermined. Trimming stripped 8 bases from V and 5 bases from J, with 9 bases between. The germline CDR1 and CDR2 sequences are SNHLY and FYNNEI. This CDR3 contains 11 residues. The CDR3 loop reads CASAYSYGYTF. CDR3 bases: TGTGCCAGCGCGTACAGTTATGGCTACACCTTC.

The chain joins TRBV18 to TRBJ1-5; possible D gene TRBD1, 6 bases. The CDR3 spans 16 residues. Trimming stripped 6 bases from V and 2 bases from J, with 17 bases between. Looked up from germline, CDR1 is KGHSH and CDR2 is LQKENI. The CDR3 nucleotides read TGTGCCAGCTCTCAAAGGGGGGGCTCGGGCAATCAGCCCCAGCATTTT. Protein sequence: CASSQRGGSGNQPQHF.

A remark on this clone: This same CDR3 is encoded by further DNA sequences in the sample. This sequence joins TRBV5-1 and TRBJ2-5; 8 bases are shared with TRBD1. The CDR3 runs to 14 residues. The V segment lost 2 bases and the J segment 5 bases; nucleotides outside the gene matches: 5. Germline values: CDR1 SGHRS, CDR2 YFSETQ. The CDR3 sequence is CASSFGQGRETQYF. CDR3 nucleotides: TGCGCCAGCAGCTTCGGACAGGGTAGGGAGACCCAGTACTTC.

This chain connects TRBV28 to TRBJ1-4, with D perhaps matching TRBD1 (6 bases). Germline-derived CDR1 and CDR2 are MDHEN and SYDVKM. This CDR3 has 16 amino acids. Trimming cost V 3 bases and J 6 bases, with 17 bases left between them. The CDR3 DNA follows: TGTGCCAGCAGTTTTCCCCTCCCAGGGGTGGATGAAAAACTGTTTTTT. Amino acid sequence: CASSFPLPGVDEKLFF.

The chain links TRBV19 to TRBJ2-5, with a possible D match to TRBD2 (5 bases). Trimming removed 8 bases from V and 4 bases from J, with 20 bases in between. Germline V gene sequence: CDR1 LNHDA, CDR2 SQIVND (reference sequence). The CDR3 loop spans 15 amino acids. The DNA for the CDR3 is TGTGCCAGTCGGGCGGGCGTAGGGAAAAGAGAGACCCAGTACTTC. It specifies CASRAGVGKRETQYF. Together with reference TRBV19 and TRBJ2-5, the CDR3 gives the full variable domain: DGGITQSPKYLFRKEGQNVTLSCEQNLNHDAMYWYRQDPGQGLRLIYYSQIVNDFQKGDIAEGYSVSREKKESFPLTVTSAQKNPTAFYLCASRAGVGKRETQYFGPGTRLLVL.

The rearrangement joins TRBV2 to TRBJ1-1, with D uncertain. Germline V lookup: CDR1 SNHLY, CDR2 FYNNEI. V was trimmed by 4 bases and J by 11 bases, leaving 14 bases between them. The CDR3 covers 12 residues. DNA of the CDR3: TGTGCCAGCAGTGTTGTGTCCGGCGGGGCTTTCTTT. Its protein product is CASSVVSGGAFF.

V and J are TRBV9 and TRBJ2-5, with D unclear. Per the germline V gene, CDR1 is SGDLS and CDR2 is YYNGEE. This CDR3 is 16 amino acids long. Trimming removed 2 bases from V and 5 bases from J, with 19 bases in between. Here the CDR3 reads CASSVLPDGSGETQYF. CDR3 nucleotide sequence: TGTGCCAGCAGCGTCCTCCCCGACGGGTCCGGTGAGACCCAGTACTTC.

For the CDR3, the DNA is TGTGCCAGCAGCTCTACAGGGTACCAAGAGACCCAGTACTTC. This encodes CASSSTGYQETQYF. This rearrangement joins TRBV11-2 to TRBJ2-5; D may be TRBD1 (6 bases). Trimming left V 4 bases short and J 0 bases short, with 9 bases between. In germline, CDR1 is SGHAT, CDR2 FQNNGV. The CDR3 runs 14 residues.

The gene calls are TRBV29-1 and TRBJ1-1, with TRBD1 matching over 10 bases. Germline V CDR1 and CDR2: SQVTM, ANQGSEA. The CDR3 sequence is 14 residues long. V shed 6 bases, J shed 6 bases, and the junction held 10 bases outside the gene matches. This CDR3 is CSVDGTGVRSEAFF. For the CDR3, the DNA is TGCAGCGTGGATGGGACAGGGGTGAGGTCTGAAGCTTTCTTT.

The chain is built from TRBV9 and TRBJ1-4, with unresolved D. CDR3 length: 13 residues. V gave up 7 bases and J gave up 8 bases, with 15 bases separating them. Germline V gene data show CDR1 as SGDLS and CDR2 as YYNGEE. The DNA for the CDR3 is TGTGCCAGCGGGCGCCCTGAATACGAAAAACTGTTTTTT. Residues: CASGRPEYEKLFF.

The CDR3 sequence is CAISESIVSYEQYF. The CDR3, as DNA: TGTGCCATCAGTGAAAGCATAGTCTCCTACGAGCAGTACTTC. This chain uses TRBV10-3 with TRBJ2-7; D is unresolved. With 3 bases removed from V and 0 bases from J, the gap between germline ends came to 9 bases. The CDR3 sequence is 14 residues long. Germline V lookup: CDR1 ENHRY, CDR2 SYGVKD.

V and J are TRBV25-1 and TRBJ2-7; 10 bases line up with TRBD2. The CDR3 has 17 amino acids. The J segment lost 3 bases and the V segment lost 1 base, leaving 9 bases of the junction unmatched. Looked up from germline, CDR1 is MGHDK and CDR2 is SYGVNS. CDR3 nucleotide sequence: TGTGCCAGCAGTGAATTTCGCGGAACTAGCGGGGACTACGAGCAGTACTTC. This gives the protein CASSEFRGTSGDYEQYF.

The table lists this clone with a few counts. The chain uses TRBV6-6 and TRBJ1-4, with TRBD1 identical over 9 bases. Germline CDR1 is MNHNY and CDR2 is SVGAGI (reference sequence). CDR3 length: 13 amino acids. V lost 7 bases and J lost 12; bases outside the gene matches: 9. Here the CDR3 reads CASTYGQGLQLFF. CDR3 nucleotide sequence: TGTGCCAGCACCTACGGACAGGGGCTACAACTGTTTTTT.

This chain links TRBV28 with TRBJ2-5; D might be TRBD2 (6 bases). Trimming shortened V by 2 bases and J by 4 bases, and 14 bases separated the two germline ends. CDR1 and CDR2 (germline): MDHEN, SYDVKM. The CDR3 is 15 residues long. CDR3 sequence: CASSLNLGGGETQYF. CDR3 in DNA: TGTGCCAGCAGTTTAAATTTGGGGGGAGGAGAGACCCAGTACTTC.

This chain uses TRBV7-6 with TRBJ2-1; 7 nucleotides align to TRBD1. Germline trimming cut 5 bases from V and 4 bases from J; bases unmatched to any gene: 8. The CDR3 spans 15 residues. Germline CDR1 and CDR2: SGHVS and FNYEAQ. This CDR3 is CASSPTGERYNEQFF. In nucleotides, the CDR3 is TGTGCCAGCAGCCCAACAGGGGAGAGATACAATGAGCAGTTCTTC. The whole variable domain, filled in from reference TRBV7-6 and TRBJ2-1, reads GAGVSQSPRYKVTKRGQDVALRCDPISGHVSLYWYRQALGQGPEFLTYFNYEAQQDKSGLPNDRFSAERPEGSISTLTIQRTEQRDSAMYRCASSPTGERYNEQFFGPGTRLTVL.

This chain connects TRBV4-3 to TRBJ2-1, with a weak D call TRBD1 (5 bases). Germline V gene lookup returns CDR1 LGHNA and CDR2 YSLEER. V was shortened by 3 bases and J by 7 bases, with 13 bases between the two germline ends. This CDR3 has 14 residues. The chain's CDR3 is CASSQDTSRNEQFF. DNA for the CDR3: TGCGCCAGCAGCCAGGACACTTCTCGGAATGAGCAGTTCTTC.

The chain combines TRBV5-1 with TRBJ1-1; 7 bases fit TRBD1. The germline V gene has CDR1 SGHRS and CDR2 YFSETQ. CDR3 length: 14 residues. The junction had 6 bases not matched to a gene; V was cut back by 3 bases and J by 4 bases. The CDR3 coding sequence is TGCGCCAGCAGCTCGGGACAGCAGATCACTGAAGCTTTCTTT. It is translated as CASSSGQQITEAFF.

This clone has only one observation. V is TRBV19 and J is TRBJ1-1, with D possibly TRBD1 on 6 matching bases. The length of the CDR3 is 13 residues. Germline CDR1 and CDR2: LNHDA and SQIVND (reference sequence). V gave up 8 bases and J gave up 3 bases, with 13 bases separating them. CDR3 in amino acids: CASCVNRDTEAFF. CDR3 DNA sequence: TGTGCCAGTTGCGTAAACAGGGACACTGAAGCTTTCTTT. The full variable domain, its missing parts supplied by reference TRBV19 and TRBJ1-1, is DGGITQSPKYLFRKEGQNVTLSCEQNLNHDAMYWYRQDPGQGLRLIYYSQIVNDFQKGDIAEGYSVSREKKESFPLTVTSAQKNPTAFYLCASCVNRDTEAFFGQGTRLTVV.

The chain recombines TRBV30 with TRBJ1-6; TRBD1 agrees at 7 bases. V was clipped by 4 bases and J by 6 bases; unmatched bases: 9. This CDR3 contains 15 residues. In germline, CDR1 is GTSNPN, CDR2 SVGIG (reference sequence). CDR3 in amino acids: CAWTARDSFNSPLHF. Written as DNA, the CDR3 is TGTGCCTGGACGGCTAGGGACAGCTTTAATTCACCCCTCCACTTT.

The V call is TRBV18, the J call TRBJ1-1; D is unclear. The germline V and J ends were trimmed by 3 bases and 6 bases, with 14 bases remaining between them. The germline V gene encodes CDR1 KGHSH and CDR2 LQKENI. CDR3 length equals 14 residues. In DNA, the CDR3 is TGTGCCAGCTCACCCCCGGTCGTCGGGGCTGAAGCTTTCTTT. Protein sequence: CASSPPVVGAEAFF.

This chain uses TRBV7-3 with TRBJ1-1; D ambiguous. Germline loops: CDR1 SGHTA, CDR2 FQGTGA. The CDR3 length is 14 residues. The ends were cut back, 1 base at V and 6 bases at J, with 12 bases in the middle. The CDR3 protein is CASSLREGGSEAFF. CDR3 sequence (DNA): TGTGCCAGCAGCTTAAGAGAAGGAGGGTCTGAAGCTTTCTTT.

The chain joins TRBV6-1 to TRBJ1-5; no reliable D call. The V and J ends lost 0 bases and 4 bases respectively, with 7 bases between them. Germline-derived CDR1 and CDR2 are MNHNS and SASEGT. CDR3 length equals 14 residues. The chain's CDR3 is CASSEAPTNQPQHF. The CDR3 bases are TGTGCCAGCAGTGAAGCGCCGACTAATCAGCCCCAGCATTTT.

V usage is TRBV6-1 and J usage is TRBJ1-6; D may be TRBD1 (6 bases). V lost 3 bases and J 0 bases, leaving 18 bases between the germline ends. The CDR3 sequence is 19 residues long. The germline V gene encodes CDR1 MNHNS and CDR2 SASEGT. The CDR3 bases are TGTGCCAGCAGTGATATGACAGGACCTAAAAGCTCCTATAATTCACCCCTCCACTTT. Protein: CASSDMTGPKSSYNSPLHF.

V is TRBV7-2 and J is TRBJ1-2; no firm D call. The germline V gene has CDR1 SGHTA and CDR2 FQGNSA. There are 17 residues in the CDR3. Trimming took 1 base from V and 5 from J, leaving 20 bases between them. CDR3 residues: CASSLDHSGGLKYGYTF. Here the CDR3 DNA reads TGTGCCAGCAGCTTAGACCATTCAGGAGGGTTGAAATATGGCTACACCTTC.

The gene calls are TRBV7-9 and TRBJ1-5; perhaps TRBD1 as D (5 bases). Germline V lookup: CDR1 SEHNR, CDR2 FQNEAQ (reference sequence). CDR3 length: 13 amino acids. Trimming cost V 4 bases and J 9 bases, with 13 bases left between them. The CDR3 loop is CASSSNGGRPQHF. The CDR3 DNA follows: TGTGCCAGCAGCTCGAACGGGGGACGGCCCCAGCATTTT.